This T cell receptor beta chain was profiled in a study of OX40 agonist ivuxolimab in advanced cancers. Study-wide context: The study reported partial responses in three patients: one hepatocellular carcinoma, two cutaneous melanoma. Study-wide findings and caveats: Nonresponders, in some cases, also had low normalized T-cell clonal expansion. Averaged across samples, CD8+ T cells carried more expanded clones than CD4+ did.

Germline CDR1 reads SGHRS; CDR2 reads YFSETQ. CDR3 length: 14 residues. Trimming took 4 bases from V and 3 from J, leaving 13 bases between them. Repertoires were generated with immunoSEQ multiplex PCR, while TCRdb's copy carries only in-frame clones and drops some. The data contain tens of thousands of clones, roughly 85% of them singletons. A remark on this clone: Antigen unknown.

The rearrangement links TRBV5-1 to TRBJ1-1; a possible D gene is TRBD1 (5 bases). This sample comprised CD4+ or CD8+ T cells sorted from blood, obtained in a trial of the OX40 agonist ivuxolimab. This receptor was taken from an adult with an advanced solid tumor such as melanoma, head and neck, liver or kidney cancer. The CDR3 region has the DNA TGCGCCAGCAGCGCCAGGGTTGTAGACACTGAAGCTTTCTTT. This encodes CASSARVVDTEAFF.